A single sample is the source of the 22 T cell receptor beta chains below, sequenced in a study. TCRdb fed the 5' RACE reads into MiXCR, producing one record per CDR3 protein. The table lists some 44,000 distinct CDR3 sequences, roughly a fifth of them singletons. Treg sorting used a CD4+CD25+CD127-/low gate. The sequenced sample consisted of Tregs sorted from blood. The receptor source for this set is a female donor with breast cancer.

Ten or more counts support this clonotype. The chain joins TRBV29-1 to TRBJ2-1; the D is unclear. V lost 1 base and J lost 3, with 16 bases in between. This CDR3 is 16 amino acids long. The V gene's germline CDR1 is SQVTM and CDR2 ANQGSEA. The CDR3 DNA reads TGCAGCGTTGAAGGAGCCCGAGACAAAAGCTACAATGAGCAGTTCTTC. Translated, it gives CSVEGARDKSYNEQFF.

A single count supports this clonotype. A clone one base away is much larger, so this may be a read error. This sequence joins TRBV20-1 and TRBJ2-1, with 11 bases that match TRBD2. The CDR3 runs to 18 residues. Per the germline V gene, CDR1 is DFQATT and CDR2 is SNEGSKA (reference sequence). CDR3 in DNA: TGCAGTGCTAGAGTCGGTGCGGCTAGCGGGAGGCAGATGGGTGAGCTGTTCTTC. This sequence encodes CSARVGAASGRQMGELFF.

As for this clonotype: A much larger clone differs by one base, so this may be a read error. This chain uses TRBV6-6 with TRBJ1-2, with 10 positions matching TRBD1. Germline lookup yields CDR1 MNHNY and CDR2 SVGAGI (reference sequence). The CDR3 loop spans 14 amino acids. As DNA, the CDR3 is TGTGACAGCAGTTTCACGGGACAGGGGTATGGCTACACCTTC. Translating gives CDSSFTGQGYGYTF.

This clonotype was counted a few times. The V gene is TRBV29-1, the J gene TRBJ2-1; 16 bases fit TRBD2. The ends lost 6 bases at V and 1 base at J; junction bases unmatched: 3. The CDR3 runs to 16 residues. Germline lookup yields CDR1 SQVTM and CDR2 ANQGSEA. CDR3 sequence reads: CSVGTSGRGSYNEQFF. DNA for the CDR3: TGCAGCGTGGGGACTAGCGGGAGGGGGTCCTACAATGAGCAGTTCTTC.

The table lists this clonotype with many counts. The V and J genes are TRBV5-1 and TRBJ1-6; the D is unclear. The V and J ends lost 0 bases and 7 bases respectively, with 8 bases between them. This CDR3 has 14 residues. The germline CDR1 and CDR2 sequences are SGHRS and YFSETQ. CDR3 nucleotides: TGCGCCAGCAGCTTGGCGGACCTCAATTCACCCCTCCACTTT. It yields the protein CASSLADLNSPLHF.

The rearrangement links TRBV27 to TRBJ2-1; the match to TRBD2 covers 9 bases. The CDR3 has 13 amino acids. CDR1 is MNHEY and CDR2 is SMNVEV in the germline V gene (reference sequence). The V gene end was trimmed by 9 bases and the J gene end by 3 bases; junction bases not matched to a gene: 3. This chain's CDR3 is CASKAGGYNEQFF. In DNA form, the CDR3 reads TGTGCCAGTAAAGCGGGGGGCTACAATGAGCAGTTCTTC.

CDR3 bases: TGTGCCAGCAGTAAAACTAGCGTCGGCGAGCAGTACTTC. It specifies CASSKTSVGEQYF. This chain links TRBV12-3 or TRBV12-4 with TRBJ2-7, with 7 nucleotides matching TRBD2. V dropped 5 bases and J dropped 6; count of bases not matched to a gene: 7. The CDR3 sequence is 13 residues long.

V gene TRBV7-6 combines with J gene TRBJ2-3; 8 nucleotides line up with TRBD2. Trimming cost V 5 bases and J 0 bases; bases outside gene matches: 13. The CDR3 sequence is 18 residues long. Germline assignment: CDR1 SGHVS and CDR2 FNYEAQ. CDR3 DNA sequence: TGTGCCAGCAGCACAAGCGGGAGATCAACCCATAGCACAGATACGCAGTATTTT. It codes for CASSTSGRSTHSTDTQYF.

This chain connects TRBV30 to TRBJ1-6; D unclear. The ends were cut back, 3 bases at V and 7 bases at J, with 10 bases in the middle. The CDR3 covers 13 residues. From germline, CDR1 is GTSNPN and CDR2 SVGIG (reference sequence). The CDR3 spells CAWSRGENSPLHF. Written as DNA, the CDR3 is TGTGCCTGGAGCCGCGGGGAGAATTCACCCCTCCACTTT.

The chain carries TRBV15 and TRBJ2-1, with 13 positions matching TRBD2. Germline V lookup: CDR1 LNHNV, CDR2 YYDKDF (reference sequence). Trimming cost V 4 bases and J 7 bases; bases outside gene matches: 7. CDR3 length: 16 residues. For the CDR3, the DNA is TGTGCCACCAGCACGTCCGGGACTAGCGGGGAAAATGAGCAGTTCTTC. The encoded protein is CATSTSGTSGENEQFF.

The chain links TRBV7-2 to TRBJ1-3, with D hard to call. This CDR3 contains 13 residues. The V and J ends lost 0 bases and 7 bases respectively, with 7 bases between them. Per the germline V gene, CDR1 is SGHTA and CDR2 is FQGNSA. Written as DNA, the CDR3 is TGTGCCAGCAGCTTAGCGCGCATGAACACCATATATTTT. Encoded protein: CASSLARMNTIYF. The full variable domain, rest sourced from reference TRBV7-2 and TRBJ1-3, is GAGVSQSPSNKVTEKGKDVELRCDPISGHTALYWYRQSLGQGLEFLIYFQGNSAPDKSGLPSDRFSAERTGGSVSTLTIQRTQQEDSAVYLCASSLARMNTIYFGEGSWLTVV.

A note on this clonotype: The junction does not match germline at one end; this may be a read error. V usage is TRBV30 and J usage is TRBJ1-2; D not certain. The CDR3 extends over 15 amino acids. Germline CDR1 reads GTSNPN; CDR2 reads SVGIG (reference sequence). In DNA form, the CDR3 reads TGTGCCTGGGGTGTAGGCTCAGCTTCTAACTATGGCTACACCTTC. Amino acids: CAWGVGSASNYGYTF.

The CDR3 DNA follows: TGTGCCAGCAGTTACTACTCGACAGGGGCGAACACTGAAGCTTTCTTT. This gives the protein CASSYYSTGANTEAFF. This rearrangement joins TRBV6-5 to TRBJ1-1, with 8 bases that match TRBD1. The CDR3 totals 16 residues. Germline CDR1 and CDR2: MNHEY and SVGAGI. With V trimmed by 1 base and J by 1 base, 5 bases remained unmatched.

This clonotype was picked up a small number of times. This chain joins TRBV5-1 and TRBJ1-2; 7 nucleotides agree with TRBD1. The V and J ends lost 0 bases and 7 bases, in that order; junction bases with no gene match: 9. The germline V gene has CDR1 SGHRS and CDR2 YFSETQ. This CDR3 spans 15 amino acids. CDR3 sequence (DNA): TGCGCCAGCAGCTTGGCGGGGCAGGGGGTCGGTGGCTACACCTTC. Translation: CASSLAGQGVGGYTF. The whole variable domain, remainder taken from reference TRBV5-1 and TRBJ1-2, is KAGVTQTPRYLIKTRGQQVTLSCSPISGHRSVSWYQQTPGQGLQFLFEYFSETQRNKGNFPGRFSGRQFSNSRSEMNVSTLELGDSALYLCASSLAGQGVGGYTFGSGTRLTVV.

As for this clonotype: One junction end does not reproduce the germline sequence, and a read error may be involved. V is TRBV7-9 and J is TRBJ2-5; D uncertain. This CDR3 contains 11 residues. Germline-derived CDR1 and CDR2 are SEHNR and FQNEAQ (reference sequence). The CDR3 coding sequence is TGTGCCTGCAGCCCCTCGGAGACCCAGTACTTC. Its translation is CACSPSETQYF.

The table lists this clonotype with a few counts. The genes are TRBV12-3 or TRBV12-4 and TRBJ2-7, with 9 positions matching TRBD2. The CDR3 sequence is 13 residues long. Trimming took 8 bases from V and 1 from J; bases not matched to a gene: 3. DNA for the CDR3: TGTGCCAGCGTGGCGGGAGGGTCCTACGAGCAGTACTTC. It codes for CASVAGGSYEQYF.

There are many counts of this clonotype. The gene calls are TRBV7-2 and TRBJ2-3; a weak D match, TRBD2 (5 bases). V lost 5 bases, J lost 0 bases, and 21 bases lay in between. CDR1 and CDR2 from the germline V gene are SGHTA and FQGNSA. The CDR3 is 18 amino acids. The CDR3 DNA follows: TGTGCCAGCAGCCCCCCCGATTGGACGCGGGCTAGCACAGATACGCAGTATTTT. Residues: CASSPPDWTRASTDTQYF.

This clonotype was recorded only once. This chain uses TRBV27 with TRBJ2-3, with a possible D match to TRBD1 (6 bases). The CDR3 extends over 16 amino acids. CDR1 is MNHEY and CDR2 is SMNVEV in the germline V gene (reference sequence). The ends were cut back, 5 bases at V and 4 bases at J, with 19 bases in the middle. CDR3 loop: CASSPTGWTDADTQYF. The CDR3 coding sequence is TGTGCCAGCAGTCCTACAGGGTGGACAGATGCAGATACGCAGTATTTT.

This clonotype was recorded at least ten times. This chain joins TRBV5-1 and TRBJ2-3, with D unclear. CDR1 and CDR2 (germline): SGHRS, YFSETQ. The CDR3 contains 12 residues. V lost 0 bases, J lost 4 bases, and 3 bases lay in between. The CDR3 DNA sequence: TGCGCCAGCAGCTTGGAGCCAGATACGCAGTATTTT. Its translation: CASSLEPDTQYF.

This clonotype was recorded a few times. The chain carries TRBV14 and TRBJ2-3; unclear D gene. CDR3 size: 15 residues. V was clipped by 1 base and J by 2 bases, with 10 bases between them. Per the germline V gene, CDR1 is SGHDN and CDR2 is FVKESK. CDR3 residues: CASSQGSSDTDTQYF. For the CDR3, the DNA is TGTGCCAGCAGCCAAGGCTCTAGTGACACAGATACGCAGTATTTT. The full variable domain, completed using reference TRBV14 and TRBJ2-3, is EAGVTQFPSHSVIEKGQTVTLRCDPISGHDNLYWYRRVMGKEIKFLLHFVKESKQDESGMPNNRFLAERTGGTYSTLKVQPAELEDSGVYFCASSQGSSDTDTQYFGPGTRLTVL.

As regards this clonotype: A read error may be the cause here, since a much bigger clone is one base away. The gene calls are TRBV12-3 or TRBV12-4 and TRBJ2-5; 11 bases are shared with TRBD2. The CDR3 has 14 amino acids. The CDR3 here is CTSALAGGSETQYF. The CDR3 DNA is TGTACCAGCGCCCTAGCGGGAGGATCTGAGACCCAGTACTTC.

The rearrangement links TRBV4-1 to TRBJ2-1, with unresolved D. Trimming stripped 0 bases from V and 0 bases from J, with 12 bases between. This CDR3 has 17 amino acids. CDR1 is MGHRA and CDR2 is YSYEKL in the germline V gene. The DNA for the CDR3 is TGCGCCAGCAGCCAAGAGATCATGGGCAGCTCCTACAATGAGCAGTTCTTC. This sequence encodes CASSQEIMGSSYNEQFF.